The clone carrying this T cell receptor (beta chain) was picked up many times. Its antigen is not identified. Amplified TCR beta CDR3 regions derived from RNA transcripts. Primed by the HTBI set, a first-round RT-PCR was run on the TCR CDR3. Using its own MiXCR run on the multiplex PCR reads, TCRdb lists one record per CDR3 protein. This repertoire shows about 160,000 distinct CDR3 sequences, over 7.5% found once; its top ten account for roughly a fifth. The data were obtained in a study of T cells in Graves' hyperthyroidism and ophthalmopathy. Study conclusions and caveats: Blood also held most thyroid clonotypes expanded beyond 0.001.

This TCR was sampled from a woman younger than 35 with Graves' hyperthyroidism that later progressed to Graves' ophthalmopathy. Source material: blood.

The CDR3 protein is CASGNLGAGVGPTDTQYF. The CDR3, as DNA: TGTGCCAGCGGAAATTTGGGAGCGGGAGTCGGACCCACAGATACGCAGTATTTT. The rearrangement joins TRBV27 to TRBJ2-3; 8 bases map to TRBD2. J gave up 2 bases and V 8 bases, and 18 bases lay outside the gene matches. Per the germline V gene, CDR1 is MNHEY and CDR2 is SMNVEV (reference sequence). The CDR3 extends over 18 amino acids.